The 9 T cell receptor beta chains below were found in one sample sequenced in a study of cytomegalovirus exposure and HLA in healthy donors. The PCR ran on 60 Vbeta and 13 Jbeta primers. Clones were read by immunoSEQ multiplex PCR, and TCRdb kept only the in-frame ones, dropping some. The table shows 150,000 or so clones, with around 82% occurring only once. The sequenced material came from PBMCs. These receptors all come from a man aged 25 to 45 in good health and CMV-seronegative.

With respect to this clone: The sample contains more than one DNA sequence encoding this CDR3. The chain employs TRBV18 and TRBJ2-2; D is unclear. This CDR3 region has 13 residues. V gave up 2 bases and J gave up 6 bases, with 7 bases separating them. Germline CDR1 and CDR2: KGHSH and LQKENI. The CDR3 DNA sequence: TGTGCCAGCTCACCAACATCCCCCGGGGAGCTGTTTTTT. It yields the protein CASSPTSPGELFF.

This clone was seen a handful of times. This chain uses TRBV11-3 with TRBJ2-3, with 9 bases fitting TRBD2. The CDR3 has 17 amino acids. J lost 1 base, V lost 3 bases, and 8 bases had no gene match. Germline values: CDR1 SGHNT, CDR2 YENEEA. As DNA, the CDR3 is TGTGCCAGCAGCTTTACCCCGACTAGCGGAGGCACAGATACGCAGTATTTT. Residues: CASSFTPTSGGTDTQYF.

This sequence joins TRBV7-3 and TRBJ1-6, with a possible D match to TRBD1 (5 bases). The CDR3 length is 14 residues. Germline assignment: CDR1 SGHTA and CDR2 FQGTGA. The V gene lost 2 bases and the J gene lost 7 bases, with 9 bases spanning the gap. CDR3 sequence reads: CASSLQGQNSPLHF. In DNA, the CDR3 is TGTGCCAGCAGCTTACAAGGACAAAATTCACCCCTCCACTTT.

The chain recombines TRBV4-2 with TRBJ2-5; TRBD2 matches at 12 bases. This CDR3 region has 17 residues. The germline gives CDR1 LGHNA, CDR2 YNFKEQ. J gave up 5 bases and V 4 bases, and 11 bases lay outside the gene matches. The CDR3 here is CASSPGLAGDSRETQYF. CDR3 coding DNA: TGTGCCAGCAGCCCGGGACTAGCGGGTGATTCGCGGGAGACCCAGTACTTC.

This clone was detected a few times. The sample carries other DNA sequences with the same CDR3. CDR3 nucleotides: TGTGCCTGGAGCCGGGACAGCGGCTCTGGAAACACCATATATTTT. Translation: CAWSRDSGSGNTIYF. V is TRBV30 and J is TRBJ1-3; TRBD1 agrees at 7 bases. The germline V gene encodes CDR1 GTSNPN and CDR2 SVGIG (reference sequence). The CDR3 loop spans 15 amino acids. Germline trimming cut 3 bases from V and 0 bases from J; bases unmatched to any gene: 5.

This rearrangement joins TRBV5-5 to TRBJ2-7, with 11 positions matching TRBD1. Germline V gives CDR1 SGHKS, CDR2 YYEKEE (reference sequence). This CDR3 comprises 15 residues. Trimming cost V 3 bases and J 5 bases; bases outside gene matches: 7. DNA of the CDR3: TGTGCCAGCAGCTGGACAGGGGGCGGTTCCGACGAGCAGTACTTC. The encoded protein is CASSWTGGGSDEQYF.

This sequence joins TRBV7-3 and TRBJ2-5; possibly TRBD2 for D (5 bases). Germline CDR1 is SGHTA and CDR2 is FQGTGA. Trimming took off 2 bases at V and 3 bases at J, with 16 bases between the two ends. This CDR3 has 16 amino acids. The DNA for the CDR3 is TGTGCCAGCAGCTTACGGGGTCGGGCAGATGAAGAGACCCAGTACTTC. Residues: CASSLRGRADEETQYF.

The chain is built from TRBV7-9 and TRBJ1-1; D uncertain. The ends were cut back, 1 base at V and 0 bases at J, with 9 bases in the middle. Germline V CDR1 and CDR2: SEHNR, FQNEAQ (reference sequence). The CDR3 spans 15 residues. The CDR3 DNA follows: TGTGCCAGCAGCTTAGGAGAGGGATTGAACACTGAAGCTTTCTTT. Translated: CASSLGEGLNTEAFF.

V is TRBV5-1 and J is TRBJ2-7; perhaps TRBD1 as D (5 bases). The germline V gene encodes CDR1 SGHRS and CDR2 YFSETQ. This CDR3 region has 13 residues. V was trimmed by 1 base and J by 4 bases, leaving 9 bases between them. As DNA, the CDR3 is TGCGCCAGCAGCTTGATAGACAGTTACGAGCAGTACTTC. Protein sequence: CASSLIDSYEQYF.